The 8 T cell receptor beta chains below were found in one sample sequenced in a study of cytomegalovirus exposure and HLA in healthy donors. 60 Vbeta and 13 Jbeta primers were used in PCR. The assay was immunoSEQ multiplex PCR, and TCRdb's table has in-frame clones only and misses some. The sample yields some 120,000 clones, roughly four fifths seen once. Sequenced: PBMCs. Source of these receptors: a man aged 25 to 40 in good health and CMV-seropositive.

This chain uses TRBV7-9 with TRBJ1-3; 8 bases line up with TRBD1. V dropped 6 bases and J dropped 2; count of bases not matched to a gene: 3. Germline values: CDR1 SEHNR, CDR2 FQNEAQ (reference sequence). The CDR3 is 14 amino acids. This CDR3 is CASSTGGAGNTIYF. In nucleotides, the CDR3 is TGTGCCAGCAGTACAGGGGGGGCTGGAAACACCATATATTTT.

The rearrangement uses TRBV5-1 and TRBJ2-2, with TRBD1 as a possible D gene (5 bases). CDR1 and CDR2 (germline): SGHRS, YFSETQ. The CDR3 is 14 amino acids. V was trimmed by 0 bases and J by 7 bases, leaving 10 bases between them. The chain's CDR3 is CASSLDWGGGELFF. The CDR3 DNA reads TGCGCCAGCAGCTTGGACTGGGGCGGCGGGGAGCTGTTTTTT.

This rearrangement joins TRBV6-7 to TRBJ2-7; TRBD2 aligns across 8 bases. TRBV6-7 is an ORF; its function is uncertain. V was clipped by 6 bases and J by 5 bases; unmatched bases: 9. The CDR3 extends over 14 amino acids. The CDR3: CASRPRGVRDEQYV. The DNA for the CDR3 is TGTGCCAGCAGGCCGCGGGGGGTTCGGGACGAGCAGTACGTC.

V is TRBV19 and J is TRBJ1-2, with 7 bases aligning to TRBD1. The CDR3 is 15 residues long. Trimming took 6 bases from V and 8 from J; bases not matched to a gene: 15. Germline loops: CDR1 LNHDA, CDR2 SQIVND (reference sequence). The CDR3 region is CASSVHVGQPDGYTF. As DNA, the CDR3 is TGTGCCAGTAGCGTACATGTGGGACAGCCCGACGGCTACACCTTC.

The V call is TRBV11-3, the J call TRBJ2-5; TRBD1 matches 12 bases. Germline V gives CDR1 SGHNT, CDR2 YENEEA. The V gene end was trimmed by 4 bases and the J gene end by 5 bases; junction bases not matched to a gene: 5. This CDR3 has 15 residues. This CDR3 reads CASSYGTGGVETQYF. The CDR3, as DNA: TGTGCCAGCAGCTACGGGACAGGGGGCGTGGAGACCCAGTACTTC. The whole variable domain, remainder taken from reference TRBV11-3 and TRBJ2-5, is EAGVVQSPRYKIIEKKQPVAFWCNPISGHNTLYWYLQNLGQGPELLIRYENEEAVDDSQLPKDRFSAERLKGVDSTLKIQPAELGDSAVYLCASSYGTGGVETQYFGPGTRLLVL.

This chain joins TRBV7-2 and TRBJ2-5; TRBD1 might be the D (6 bases). Looked up from germline, CDR1 is SGHTA and CDR2 is FQGNSA. The CDR3 has 14 residues. The V and J ends lost 2 bases and 5 bases respectively, with 12 bases between them. This CDR3 is CASSLRRTGETQYF. DNA for the CDR3: TGTGCCAGCAGCTTAAGACGAACAGGGGAGACCCAGTACTTC.

This chain links TRBV7-9 with TRBJ2-7, with 9 bases identical to TRBD1. Germline CDR1 SEHNR, CDR2 FQNEAQ (reference sequence). V was pared by 4 bases and J by 5 bases, with 3 bases of the junction left unmatched. CDR3 length equals 13 residues. The CDR3 region has the DNA TGTGCCAGCAGCTACAGGGGGCTTAACGAGCAGTACTTC. Its protein product is CASSYRGLNEQYF.

The chain links TRBV21-1 to TRBJ1-2; TRBD1, the table's D call, lacks a check against the DNA. TRBV21-1 is marked as a pseudogene. CDR3 length equals 17 residues. The CDR3 nucleotides read TGTGCCAGCAGCAGCCCCGAAGGGGCAGGTCCGGCCTATGGCTACACCTTC. Translated, it gives CASSSPEGAGPAYGYTF.